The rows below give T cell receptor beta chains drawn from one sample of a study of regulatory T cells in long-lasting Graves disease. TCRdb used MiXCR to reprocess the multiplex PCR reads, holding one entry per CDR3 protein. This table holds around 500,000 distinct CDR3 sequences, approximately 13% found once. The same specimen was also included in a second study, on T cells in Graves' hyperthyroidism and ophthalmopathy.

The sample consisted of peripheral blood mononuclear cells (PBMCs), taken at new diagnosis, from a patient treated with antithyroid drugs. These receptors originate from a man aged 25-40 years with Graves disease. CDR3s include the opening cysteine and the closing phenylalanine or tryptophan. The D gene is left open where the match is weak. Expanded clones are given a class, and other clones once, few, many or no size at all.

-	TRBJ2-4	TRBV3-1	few	CASSQDPPFLAKNIQYF	TGTGCCAGCAGCCAAGATCCTCCTTTTTTAGCCAAAAACATTCAGTACTTC
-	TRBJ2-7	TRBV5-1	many	CASSLGDLIEQYF	TGCGCCAGCAGTTTGGGGGACCTTATCGAGCAGTACTTC
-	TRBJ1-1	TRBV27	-	CASSPDPNTEAFF	TGTGCCAGCAGCCCGGACCCGAACACTGAAGCTTTCTTT
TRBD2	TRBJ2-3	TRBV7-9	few	CASSPTGGTQYF	TGTGCCAGCAGCCCTACGGGGGGTACGCAGTATTTT
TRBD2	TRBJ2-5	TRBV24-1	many	CATSDFGGLAGVEETQYF	TGTGCCACCAGTGATTTCGGGGGACTAGCGGGAGTTGAAGAGACCCAGTACTTC
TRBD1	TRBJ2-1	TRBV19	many	CASSRGTGGYNEQFF	TGTGCCAGTAGTCGGGGGACAGGGGGGTACAATGAGCAGTTCTTC
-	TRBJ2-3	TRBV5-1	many	CASSWNSQDTQYF	TGCGCCAGCAGCTGGAACAGTCAAGATACGCAGTATTTT
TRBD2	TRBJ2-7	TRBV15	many	CATSGEGAGLYEQYF	TGTGCCACCAGCGGGGAGGGAGCGGGTCTCTACGAGCAGTACTTC
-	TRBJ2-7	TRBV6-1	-	CASSEGTHPGEQYF	TGTGCCAGCAGTGAAGGTACGCATCCGGGCGAGCAGTACTTC
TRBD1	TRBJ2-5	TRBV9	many	CASSPWTGDEETQYF	TGTGCCAGCAGCCCCTGGACAGGGGACGAAGAGACCCAGTACTTC
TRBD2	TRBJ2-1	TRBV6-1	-	CASSNGREVDEQFF	TGTGCCAGCAGTAACGGGCGGGAGGTGGATGAGCAGTTCTTC
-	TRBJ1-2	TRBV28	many	CASKREFYGYTF	TGTGCCAGCAAGCGGGAGTTCTATGGCTACACCTTC
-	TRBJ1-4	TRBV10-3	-	CAISDTGSGEKLFF	TGTGCCATCAGTGATACCGGGAGTGGGGAAAAACTGTTTTTT
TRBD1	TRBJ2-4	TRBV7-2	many	CASSQRGLGTAEQNIQYF	TGTGCCAGCAGCCAACGGGGATTAGGGACAGCGGAGCAAAACATTCAGTACTTC
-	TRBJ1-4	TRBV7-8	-	CASSLGGGRREKLFF	TGTGCCAGCAGCTTAGGGGGGGGGCGCCGTGAAAAACTGTTTTTT
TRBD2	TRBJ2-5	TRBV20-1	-	CSARDLGTSGTQETQYF	TGCAGTGCTAGAGATCTCGGGACTAGCGGGACCCAAGAGACCCAGTACTTC
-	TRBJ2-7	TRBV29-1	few	CSVVGLPGYEQYF	TGCAGCGTTGTGGGACTTCCTGGCTACGAGCAGTACTTC
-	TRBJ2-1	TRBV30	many	CAWSSGTRQFF	TGTGCCTGGAGCTCCGGGACACGGCAGTTCTTC
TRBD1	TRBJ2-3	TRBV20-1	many	CSARGQGSPYF	TGCAGTGCTCGGGGACAGGGCTCCCCGTATTTT
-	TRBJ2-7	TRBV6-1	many	CASSEGPTSYEQYF	TGTGCCAGCAGTGAGGGACCAACCTCCTACGAGCAGTACTTC
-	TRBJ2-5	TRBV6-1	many	CASSRFSGYQETQYF	TGTGCCAGCAGTCGGTTCAGCGGCTACCAAGAGACCCAGTACTTC
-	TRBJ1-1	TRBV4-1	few	CASSQVPRNTEAFF	TGCGCCAGCAGCCAGGTACCCAGGAACACTGAAGCTTTCTTT
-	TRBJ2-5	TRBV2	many	CASSPGTHRRPTQYF	TGTGCCAGCAGCCCCGGGACACATCGTCGGCCGACCCAGTACTTC
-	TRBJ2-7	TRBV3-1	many	CASSQDEADSYEQYF	TGTGCCAGCAGCCAAGATGAAGCGGACTCCTACGAGCAGTACTTC
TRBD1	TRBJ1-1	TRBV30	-	CAWSPSILFYRGWPAFF	TGTGCCTGGAGTCCCTCTATCCTCTTCTACAGGGGTTGGCCAGCTTTCTTT
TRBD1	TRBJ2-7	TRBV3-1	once	CASSPGTGSAYEQYF	TGTGCCAGCAGCCCAGGGACAGGGTCGGCCTACGAGCAGTACTTC
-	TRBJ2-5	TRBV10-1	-	CASRRVSGKGETQYF	TGCGCCAGCAGAAGGGTTAGCGGTAAGGGGGAGACCCAGTACTTC
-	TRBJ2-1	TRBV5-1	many	CASSAGTGNEQFF	TGCGCCAGCAGCGCCGGGACCGGCAATGAGCAGTTCTTC
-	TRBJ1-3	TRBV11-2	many	CASSLDGPKDGTFGNTIYF	TGTGCCAGCAGCTTAGACGGCCCCAAAGACGGGACCTTTGGAAACACCATATATTTT
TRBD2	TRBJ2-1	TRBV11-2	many	CASSLGAGGQNEQFF	TGTGCCAGCAGCTTAGGAGCGGGAGGGCAGAATGAGCAGTTCTTC
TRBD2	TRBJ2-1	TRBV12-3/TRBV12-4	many	CASSLAQGLAGSYNEQFF	TGTGCCAGCAGTTTAGCCCAGGGACTAGCGGGGTCCTACAATGAGCAGTTCTTC
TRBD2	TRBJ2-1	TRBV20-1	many	CSAPATGLAHNEQFF	TGCAGTGCCCCTGCCACGGGACTAGCGCACAATGAGCAGTTCTTC
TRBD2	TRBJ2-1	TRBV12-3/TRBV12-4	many	CASRRTSGSPGEQFF	TGTGCCAGCAGGAGGACTAGCGGGAGTCCGGGTGAGCAGTTCTTC
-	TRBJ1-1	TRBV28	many	CASSSSRPPAKAFF	TGTGCCAGCTCATCCAGCAGACCGCCGGCTAAAGCTTTCTTT
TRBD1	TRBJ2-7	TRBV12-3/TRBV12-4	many	CASSFNGDRVHEQCF	TGTGCCAGCAGTTTCAACGGTGACAGGGTACACGAGCAGTGCTTC
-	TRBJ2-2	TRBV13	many	CASSLAGRTGELFF	TGCGCCAGCAGCTTGGCCGGGAGAACCGGGGAGCTGTTTTTT
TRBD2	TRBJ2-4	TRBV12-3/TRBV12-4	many	CASSTRLAGGRKNIQYF	TGTGCCAGCAGTACCCGACTAGCGGGAGGACGTAAAAACATTCAGTACTTC
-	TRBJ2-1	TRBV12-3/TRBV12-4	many	CASSPPPGDNEQFF	TGTGCCAGCAGCCCCCCGCCCGGGGACAATGAGCAGTTCTTC
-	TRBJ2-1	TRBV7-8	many	CASSRLNHEQFF	TGTGCCAGCAGCCGACTCAACCATGAGCAGTTCTTC
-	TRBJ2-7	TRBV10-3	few	CAISDNDIHPYEQYF	TGTGCCATCAGTGATAACGACATCCACCCCTACGAGCAGTACTTC
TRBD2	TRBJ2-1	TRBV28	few	CASSSGLADYNEQFF	TGTGCCAGCAGTTCCGGACTAGCGGATTACAATGAGCAGTTCTTC
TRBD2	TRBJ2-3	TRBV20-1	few	CSGGGKPDTQYF	TGCAGTGGCGGGGGAAAACCAGATACGCAGTATTTT